The TCR beta chain under discussion was sequenced for a study of OX40 agonist ivuxolimab in advanced cancers. Study-wide background: Patients in dose escalation had liver, melanoma, kidney or head and neck cancers. The study's findings and limits: Averaging showed that CD8+ T cells had more expanded clones than CD4+ did. The study observed clonal expansion of CD4+ and CD8+ blood T cells by week 6 at 0.1 to 3.0 mg/kg.

Clones were sequenced by immunoSEQ multiplex PCR, and TCRdb holds only the in-frame ones, with some missing. The table records 20,000 to 25,000 clones, 80% to 85% of them present only once. Germline V gene lookup returns CDR1 KGHSH and CDR2 LQKENI. V lost 6 bases, J lost 4 bases, and 12 bases lay in between. This CDR3 has 13 amino acids. Turning to this clone: What it recognizes is unknown.

Blood sampling took place at baseline, cycle 4 day 1, and cycle 7 day 1. The sample was CD4+ or CD8+ T cells sorted from blood, taken in a trial of the OX40 agonist ivuxolimab. V usage is TRBV18 and J usage is TRBJ1-2, with D possibly TRBD1 on 6 matching bases. This TCR was recovered from an adult with an advanced solid tumor such as melanoma, head and neck, liver or kidney cancer. Here the CDR3 reads CASSSGTSYGYTF. The CDR3 coding sequence is TGTGCCAGCTCGTCCGGGACAAGCTATGGCTACACCTTC.